Listed below are T cell receptor beta chains from one sample, sequenced in a study of breast tumors, draining lymph nodes, adjacent tissues. TCRdb called the multiplex PCR reads again in MiXCR, with one record for every CDR3 protein. The sample lists about 270,000 distinct CDR3 sequences, more than 30% occurring once. Input material: axillary lymph node tissue. Source of these receptors: a female donor with breast cancer. Some clones in this sample may be carry-over from other donors' samples. CDR3s include the opening cysteine and the closing phenylalanine or tryptophan. D genes are given only for firm matches. Clone size is not always given. Where it is, it says once, few, many or a class for expanded clones.

CDR3 length | J gene | D gene | V gene | clone size | CDR3 protein | CDR3 DNA
16 | TRBJ2-5 | TRBD2 | TRBV12-3/TRBV12-4 | many | CASSFGAGRFQETQYF | TGTGCCAGCAGTTTTGGGGCCGGGAGGTTCCAAGAGACCCAGTACTTC
14 | TRBJ2-5 | TRBD1 | TRBV10-3 | NA | CAISESQGAETQYF | TGTGCCATCAGTGAAAGTCAGGGGGCAGAGACCCAGTACTTC
11 | TRBJ1-2 | NA | TRBV4-3 | NA | CASNQNYGYTF | TGCGCCAGCAACCAAAACTATGGCTACACCTTC
17 | TRBJ1-1 | NA | TRBV4-1 | NA | CASSLIGLTGGYTEAFF | TGCGCCAGCAGCCTCATCGGCCTAACGGGGGGCTACACTGAAGCTTTCTTT
14 | TRBJ1-6 | NA | TRBV5-1 | many | CASSLALQGSPLHF | TGCGCCAGCAGCTTGGCCCTGCAGGGATCACCCCTCCACTTT
12 | TRBJ2-5 | NA | TRBV6-5 | many | CASSGEWETQYF | TGTGCCAGCAGCGGCGAATGGGAGACCCAGTACTTC
15 | TRBJ1-2 | TRBD1 | TRBV19 | many | CASSIERGHNYGYTF | TGTGCCAGTAGTATAGAAAGGGGGCACAACTATGGCTACACCTTC
17 | TRBJ2-5 | TRBD1 | TRBV19 | NA | CASSIGLWDRAQETQYF | TGTGCCAGTAGTATAGGGTTGTGGGACAGGGCACAAGAGACCCAGTACTTC
14 | TRBJ2-1 | TRBD2 | TRBV5-5 | few | CASSSRGGSDEQFF | TGTGCCAGCAGCTCACGGGGGGGGTCTGATGAGCAGTTCTTC
14 | TRBJ1-1 | NA | TRBV20-1 | NA | CSARDIGQEKVAFF | TGCAGTGCTAGAGATATTGGGCAGGAGAAGGTGGCTTTCTTT
16 | TRBJ2-5 | TRBD2 | TRBV11-2 | many | CASSQAAGVIRETQYF | TGTGCCAGCAGCCAGGCGGCGGGGGTAATCCGAGAGACCCAGTACTTC
14 | TRBJ2-2 | NA | TRBV24-1 | NA | CATSDIFNTGELFF | TGTGCCACCAGTGACATTTTCAACACCGGGGAGCTGTTTTTT
16 | TRBJ2-5 | NA | TRBV12-3/TRBV12-4 | many | CASSLILTMGQETQYF | TGTGCCAGCAGTTTAATCCTGACGATGGGCCAAGAGACCCAGTACTTC
13 | TRBJ1-2 | NA | TRBV10-3 | many | CAISEGANYGYTF | TGTGCCATCAGTGAGGGGGCTAACTATGGCTACACCTTC
12 | TRBJ2-7 | TRBD2 | TRBV6-1 | many | CASSTLAYEQYF | TGTGCCAGCAGCACACTAGCGTACGAGCAGTACTTC
14 | TRBJ2-7 | TRBD1 | TRBV18 | many | CASSPDRGGDEQYF | TGTGCCAGCTCACCAGACAGGGGAGGCGACGAGCAGTACTTC
15 | TRBJ2-2 | NA | TRBV7-6 | many | CASSLGYRDTGELFF | TGTGCCAGCAGCTTAGGCTACAGGGACACCGGGGAGCTGTTTTTT
14 | TRBJ2-2 | NA | TRBV20-1 | many | CSARDLEGTGELFF | TGCAGTGCTAGAGATCTGGAGGGGACCGGGGAGCTGTTTTTT
18 | TRBJ2-1 | TRBD2 | TRBV5-1 | many | CASSLGTSGRMWGYEQFF | TGCGCCAGCAGCTTGGGAACTAGCGGGAGAATGTGGGGCTATGAGCAGTTCTTC
16 | TRBJ2-3 | TRBD2 | TRBV7-8 | many | CASSSRLAGELDTQYF | TGTGCCAGCAGTTCCCGACTAGCGGGAGAGTTAGATACGCAGTATTTT
19 | TRBJ2-3 | NA | TRBV11-2 | NA | CASSFYICSGLVGPDTQYF | NA
17 | TRBJ1-1 | NA | TRBV5-1 | NA | CASSLAPLGLMNTEAFF | TGCGCCAGCAGCTTGGCCCCATTGGGGTTGATGAACACTGAAGCTTTCTTT
12 | TRBJ1-1 | NA | TRBV12-3/TRBV12-4 | NA | CASSLMAGSVFF | TGTGCCAGCAGTTTAATGGCAGGTAGCGTTTTCTTT